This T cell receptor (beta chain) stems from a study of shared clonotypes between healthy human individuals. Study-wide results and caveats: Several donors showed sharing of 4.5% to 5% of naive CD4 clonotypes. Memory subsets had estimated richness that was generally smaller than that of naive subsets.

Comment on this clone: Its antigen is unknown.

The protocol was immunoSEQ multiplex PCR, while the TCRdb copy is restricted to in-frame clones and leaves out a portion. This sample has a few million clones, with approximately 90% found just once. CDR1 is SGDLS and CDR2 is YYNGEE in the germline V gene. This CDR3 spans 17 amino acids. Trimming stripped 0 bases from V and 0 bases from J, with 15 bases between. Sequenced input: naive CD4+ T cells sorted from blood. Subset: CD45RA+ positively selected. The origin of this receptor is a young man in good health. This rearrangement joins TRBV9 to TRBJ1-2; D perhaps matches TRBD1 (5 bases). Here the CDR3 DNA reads TGTGCCAGCAGCGTAGGGGTTGGGGGAGCTTCTAACTATGGCTACACCTTC. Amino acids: CASSVGVGGASNYGYTF.